The present T cell receptor (beta chain) was sequenced within a study of neurological immune-mediated disorders. The healthy controls volunteered at a blood bank in Maryland, USA. Where libraries were unsorted, they were derived from 2 million PBMCs stored at -80 degrees C. 5'RACE with 10-nucleotide random UMIs produced the cDNA. Each CDR3 protein is one row after TCRdb ran MiXCR on the 5' RACE reads. In the table there are fewer than 90,000 distinct CDR3 sequences, 10% of which are singletons. This clonotype was seen ten or more times. Antigen specificity is unknown. Study-wide results and limits: TCR-beta repertoires seemed private in all groups, with no expanded CDR3 amino acid sequences shared.

The TCR comes from a man aged 35-49 years in good health. The sample taken for sequencing was PBMCs.

CDR3 nucleotides: TGTGCCAGCAGCCGGGACAGGGGGCAGCCCCAGCATTTT. As protein: CASSRDRGQPQHF. This sequence joins TRBV7-2 and TRBJ1-5, with 11 positions matching TRBD1. CDR3 length equals 13 residues. Trimming at V came to 5 bases and at J to 7 bases, leaving 1 base not matched to a gene. Looked up from germline, CDR1 is SGHTA and CDR2 is FQGNSA.